These 8 T cell receptor beta chains share one sample of origin, sequenced in a study of CD8 T cells in Susac syndrome (dated by TCRdb to the late 2010s). Libraries came from the immunoSEQ multiplex PCR assay. RNA was extracted using the RNeasy kit, and roughly 0.5 to 1 microgram was reverse transcribed with random hexamers. Starting from the raw public reads, TCRdb applied fastp trimming at Q25, assembled clones with MiXCR and retained in-frame beta chains. Each entry is one CDR3 protein sequence, shown with its most common DNA and genes. The sample records about 69,000 distinct CDR3 sequences, around 90% of which are singletons. The top ten clonotypes cover just over 0.5% of the sample. Specimen: CD8+ T cells from PBMCs. The receptor set was obtained from a human donor with multiple sclerosis.

This chain uses TRBV4-1 with TRBJ1-3; the D gene is possibly TRBD1 (6 bases). This CDR3 spans 17 amino acids. The V end lost 4 bases, the J end lost 1 base, and 17 bases lay between the germline ends. Looked up from germline, CDR1 is MGHRA and CDR2 is YSYEKL. The CDR3 here is CASSLSTGQFSGNTIYF. In DNA form, the CDR3 reads TGCGCCAGCAGCCTTTCGACAGGACAGTTTTCTGGAAACACCATATATTTT.

The chain couples TRBV10-2 to TRBJ2-1; possibly TRBD2 for D (6 bases). From germline, CDR1 is WSHSY and CDR2 SAAADI. The CDR3 totals 16 residues. The V end lost 0 bases, the J end lost 8 bases, and 17 bases lay between the germline ends. CDR3 bases: TGCGCCAGCAGTGAGTCCCCCTTCGGGAGCAGGGATGAGCAGTTCTTC. Encoded protein: CASSESPFGSRDEQFF.

V is TRBV7-6 and J is TRBJ2-3, with 13 nucleotides matching TRBD2. Per the germline V gene, CDR1 is SGHVS and CDR2 is FNYEAQ. After removal of 5 bases from V and 4 bases from J, the junction contained 6 bases not matched to a gene. This CDR3 spans 16 amino acids. The CDR3 reads CASSKLAGGPPDTQYF. In nucleotides, the CDR3 is TGTGCCAGCAGCAAACTAGCGGGAGGGCCACCAGATACGCAGTATTTT.

This clonotype showed up just a few times. The J gene is TRBJ2-4, the V gene TRBV11-1; 12 nucleotides agree with TRBD2. The length of the CDR3 is 17 residues. Losses at the gene ends were 4 bases for V and 8 bases for J; bases not matched to a gene: 12. CDR1 is SGHAT, CDR2 FQDESV, per germline (reference sequence). The CDR3 nucleotides are TGTGCCAGCAGCTCGCCTCTAGCGGGGGGGCGTCCGGACATTCAGTACTTC. This gives the protein CASSSPLAGGRPDIQYF.

This rearrangement joins TRBV9 to TRBJ2-3, with D possibly TRBD2 on 5 matching bases. This CDR3 has 13 amino acids. The germline gives CDR1 SGDLS, CDR2 YYNGEE. The ends were cut back, 1 base at V and 3 bases at J, with 6 bases in the middle. In nucleotides, the CDR3 is TGTGCCAGCAGCGTAAGCGGTACAGATACGCAGTATTTT. Residues: CASSVSGTDTQYF.

The rearrangement uses TRBV20-1 and TRBJ2-1; TRBD2 matches 12 bases. Trimming took 0 bases from V and 5 from J; bases not matched to a gene: 5. This CDR3 region has 16 residues. CDR1 is DFQATT and CDR2 is SNEGSKA in the germline V gene (reference sequence). The CDR3 DNA is TGCAGTGCTAGAGATTGGACTAGCGGGACCCACAATGAGCAGTTCTTC. Encoded protein: CSARDWTSGTHNEQFF.

This clonotype was detected once. The chain joins TRBV12-3 or TRBV12-4 to TRBJ1-1, with D possibly being TRBD1 (6 bases). The CDR3 has 15 residues. The V and J ends lost 3 bases and 4 bases respectively, with 15 bases between them. The CDR3 sequence is CASSFGWGRGTEAFF. For the CDR3, the DNA is TGTGCCAGCAGTTTTGGTTGGGGGCGAGGCACTGAAGCTTTCTTT.

The gene calls are TRBV29-1 and TRBJ1-1; D might be TRBD1 (6 bases). Trimming pared 1 base from V and 8 bases from J, leaving 11 bases between. The CDR3 sequence is 12 residues long. Germline values: CDR1 SQVTM, CDR2 ANQGSEA. CDR3 nucleotide sequence: TGCAGCGTTGAAGTCCACAGGGAGGAAGCTTTCTTT. Its protein product is CSVEVHREEAFF.